This TCR beta chain was sequenced for a study of CD8 T cells in ankylosing spondylitis. Study-level findings and limits: Ankylosing spondylitis blood seemed to carry a telltale TCR beta motif made of several highly homologous variants. Reports say disease-linked clones showed up significantly more in matched ankylosing spondylitis synovial fluid. Relatively scarce in peripheral blood, disease-linked clones were CD8+.

The CDR3 extends over 17 amino acids. V dropped 2 bases and J dropped 0 bases, with 13 bases sitting between them. CDR1 is SEHNR and CDR2 is FQNEAQ in the germline V gene (reference sequence). This clonotype was detected only a few times. Its antigen is currently unknown. Construction of TCR beta libraries was performed using quantitative 5'-RACE with molecular barcodes. Via MiXCR, TCRdb re-called the 5' RACE reads, giving one row per CDR3 protein. The data show 200,000 or so distinct CDR3 sequences, roughly 13% seen once. The chain combines TRBV7-9 with TRBJ2-2, with D possibly matching TRBD2 (6 bases). The TCR was taken from a female donor with ankylosing spondylitis or in good health (not recorded which). The sequencing input was blood, either unsorted or a sorted T cell fraction (not recorded which). CDR3 loop: CASSLREVGPNTGELFF. The CDR3 nucleotides read TGTGCCAGCAGCTTAAGGGAGGTCGGACCGAACACCGGGGAGCTGTTTTTT. Drawing the rest from reference TRBV7-9 and TRBJ2-2, the complete variable domain is DTGVSQNPRHKITKRGQNVTFRCDPISEHNRLYWYRQTLGQGPEFLTYFQNEAQLEKSRLLSDRFSAERPKGSFSTLEIQRTEQGDSAMYLCASSLREVGPNTGELFFGEGSRLTVL.